One sample yielded the 3 T cell receptor beta chains listed below, sequenced in a study of blood T cell repertoires in COVID-19 (TCRdb year 2020). The library was made by the immunoSEQ multiplex PCR assay. TCRdb stores this immuneACCESS table with in-frame sequences only. Part of the clones is absent; in the studies checked, under half of the shortfall reflects unresolved V genes, and no reason is known for the rest. The sample table contains fewer than 250,000 clones; only one count was recorded for about 82% of them. The top ten hold approximately 2.1% of the sample. The sample was PBMCs or T cells enriched from blood (not recorded which). These receptors were collected from a woman aged 50 to 60 who had recovered from COVID-19.

The V and J genes are TRBV3-1 (or the pseudogene TRBV3-2) and TRBJ2-7; the D gene is possibly TRBD2 (5 bases). The CDR3 length is 14 residues. Germline V CDR1 and CDR2: LGHDT, YNNKEL (reference sequence). The germline V and J ends were trimmed by 3 bases and 7 bases, with 16 bases remaining between them. The CDR3, as DNA: TGTGCCAGCAGCCAGGGTCGAGTTGGACTTGAGCAGTACTTC. Translating gives CASSQGRVGLEQYF.

V usage is TRBV9 and J usage is TRBJ2-1; no clear D gene. Germline CDR1 is SGDLS and CDR2 is YYNGEE. The CDR3 extends over 15 amino acids. The germline V and J ends were trimmed by 6 bases and 9 bases, with 22 bases remaining between them. The CDR3 DNA follows: TGTGCCAGCACCCCTACCCTAGAGCACCGTGGTGAGCAGTTCTTC. It translates to CASTPTLEHRGEQFF.

The chain is built from TRBV7-8 and TRBJ1-1, with 8 bases matching TRBD1. Germline V lookup: CDR1 SGHVS, CDR2 FQNEAQ. The CDR3 length is 15 residues. V shed 5 bases, J shed 0 bases, and the junction held 5 bases outside the gene matches. The CDR3 region has the DNA TGTGCCAGCAGCGTCAACAGGGGGATGAACACTGAAGCTTTCTTT. As protein: CASSVNRGMNTEAFF.